This entry describes one T cell receptor beta chain. Its antigen is currently not known. Base qualities are not recorded, but no much larger clone differs from it by a single base. This entry belongs to a study of T cell responses to AZD1222 COVID-19 vaccine (dated by TCRdb to 2020 to 2023). Notes on the research overall: AZD1222 recipients whose second dose came at about 4 weeks and those whose second dose came at about 12 weeks were combined into one group, since spike-specific TCR depth and breadth did not differ between the two schedules. TCR sequencing covered 230 or so trial participants: about 210 given two doses of AZD1222 and 26 given two doses of MenACWY control vaccine. Trial participants were enrolled by age into subgroups of 18-55, 56-69 and 70-plus years, and roughly 150, 30 and 60 TCR-sequenced participants, respectively, were included in these subgroups.

Summary of the overall study and its limitations: A significant rise in spike-specific TCR breadth and depth was observed after two AZD1222 doses relative to day 0 and relative to MenACWY recipients. Because no day 14 peak-response samples were available, repertoires were characterized only after the peak T cell response. Conclusions about previously exposed vaccinees were limited because only six AZD1222 recipients were SARS-CoV-2 seropositive at baseline. CD4 TCRs associated with the vaccine covered the entire spike protein, and the dominant responses were in regions 160-218 and 743-854. Participants were mostly white British and included more females than males, and it was suggested by the authors that clonal diversity may have been underestimated. Reportedly, almost half of the unique spike-specific TCRs recognized epitopes lying outside the regions that are mutated in the B.1.351 and B.1.1.7 variants. The 56-69-year group was small, and its depth increase did not reach significance, likely because of low power.

The CDR3 regions of human TCRbeta chains were subjected to immunosequencing. Processing in the source paper ran as follows. Repertoire TCRs were checked for matches against a reference library of SARS-CoV-2-specific TCRs that had been generated using the MIRA antigen-specificity platform. Breadth meant the fraction of unique TCRs that were SARS-CoV-2-associated, whereas depth meant the fraction of total T cells that were SARS-CoV-2-associated. Using the MIRA data, each spike-specific TCR was mapped to the spike region that the TCR reacts to and placed in a CD4 or CD8 class. Log10-transformed breadth and depth values were compared by one-way ANOVA with Sidak's multiple comparisons tests. TCRdb re-hosts the immuneACCESS table, in-frame sequences only. Its copies lack some clones; in the studies checked, an unresolved V gene accounts for under half of them, and the cause for the rest is not known. That table furnishes V, J and clone size, whereas the DNA furnished D and trimming. The sample data list about 85,000 clones, and 88% of these were observed just once. Of the sample, about 5.8% falls within the top ten clones.

The time point label of this sample denotes: baseline before first vaccination. Vaccinee samples were obtained from the UK trials COV001 and COV002, which included a single-blind randomized controlled phase 2/3 trial of AZD1222 (ChAdOx1 nCoV-19) in healthy adults. For TCRbeta chain sequencing, PBMC samples from trial participants were taken at day 0 and at day 28 after the second dose. V sheds 6 bases and J sheds 5 bases, leaving 10 bases between their ends. CDR1 LGHDT and CDR2 YNNKEL are derived from the germline V gene (reference sequence). Including the terminal cysteine and phenylalanine, the CDR3 comprises 12 residues. The sequence is cut down to CDR3 DNA, 36 bases in frame from base 1.

This clonotype originated in an adult in good health. The rearrangement joined TRBV3-1 (or the pseudogene TRBV3-2) to TRBJ1-2; the D gene cannot be named for sure. The material was peripheral blood, obtained on day 0 of AZD1222 vaccination. The encoded CDR3 is CASSVSGYGYTF. Read as DNA, the sequence is TGTGCCAGCAGTGTATCTGGTTATGGCTACACCTTC.